This note documents a single T cell receptor (beta chain) sequence. The source of the sample is a study of blood T cell repertoires in COVID-19. As for the study in general: Specimens from acute and convalescent COVID-19 originated in the United States, Italy and Spain.

Libraries were prepared by immunoSEQ multiplex PCR; TCRdb keeps only in-frame clonotypes and omits some of them. The sample holds a few hundred thousand clones; 70% to 90% are singletons and the top ten take more than 0.95%. Participants' own reports of clinical history determined their cohort assignment. What the recovered Cohort 3 donors had was two negative PCRs, clearance, or symptom resolution. Looked up from germline, CDR1 is SGHNT and CDR2 is YYREEE (reference sequence). The CDR3 loop spans 16 amino acids. J lost 5 bases, V lost 0 bases, and 11 bases had no gene match. The sequenced sample was PBMCs or T cells enriched from blood (not recorded which). The receptor was derived from a woman aged 18-29 years who had recovered from COVID-19. This chain links TRBV5-4 with TRBJ2-7, with 7 bases lining up with TRBD1. CDR3 region: CASSLGGGRQGNEQYF. In nucleotides, the CDR3 is TGTGCCAGCAGCTTGGGAGGTGGGCGACAGGGAAACGAGCAGTACTTC.